A selection of T cell receptor beta chains follows, all from one sample in a study of shared clonotypes between healthy human individuals. The protocol was immunoSEQ multiplex PCR, while the TCRdb copy is restricted to in-frame clones and leaves out a portion. This sample has some 95,000 clones; 68% occur once, and the top ten carry approximately 46%. The sequenced material came from memory CD8+ T cells sorted from blood. Receptor source: a young man in good health. Each CDR3 is given with its conserved first and last residue. Fields, in order: J gene, V gene, D gene, clone size, CDR3 DNA, CDR3 protein. The D gene is left open where the match is weak. The listing skips clone size in some rows; elsewhere it reads once, few, many or a size class.

TRBJ2-1,TRBV7-2,TRBD2,.,TGTGCCAGCAGCCCCAGCGGGAACGGGAATGAGCAGTTCTTC,CASSPSGNGNEQFF
TRBJ1-2,TRBV9,.,.,TGTGCCAGCAGCGTAGACAGCTATGGCTACACCTTC,CASSVDSYGYTF
TRBJ2-1,TRBV6-1,.,many,TGTGCCAGCAGGGGGGCGGGTCCCGTGGATGAGCAGTTCTTC,CASRGAGPVDEQFF
TRBJ2-6,TRBV6-1,.,.,TGTGCCAGCAGTGCCCGCCGGGGAAGCTCTGGGGCCAACGTCCTGACTTTC,CASSARRGSSGANVLTF
TRBJ2-1,TRBV2,TRBD1,.,TGTGCCAGCAGCTCAGGGGGCTATGAGCAGTTCTTC,CASSSGGYEQFF
TRBJ1-1,TRBV28,.,.,TGTGCCAGTGCTTTTCCAGGGTCCATGAACACTGAAGCTTTCTTT,CASAFPGSMNTEAFF
TRBJ2-3,TRBV6-4,.,.,TGTGCCAGCAGTGCAACAGGGTTCCCCACAGATACGCAGTATTTT,CASSATGFPTDTQYF
TRBJ2-7,TRBV5-4,TRBD1,.,TGTGCCAGCAGCCCCCGGGACAGTGCCTACGAGCAGTACTTC,CASSPRDSAYEQYF
TRBJ1-5,TRBV27,.,.,TGTGCCAGCAGTTGGGCGGGGGCTGGGCAGCCCCAGCATTTT,CASSWAGAGQPQHF
TRBJ2-1,TRBV9,.,.,TGTGCCAGCAGCGTAGACGGGGCTTACAATGAGCAGTTCTTC,CASSVDGAYNEQFF
TRBJ2-5,TRBV6-5,.,.,TGTGCCAGCAGTTCGACTAGGAGGGAGACCCAGTACTTC,CASSSTRRETQYF
TRBJ2-7,TRBV28,.,.,TGTGCCAGCAGTTTCGGCCTTTCCGAGCAGTACTTC,CASSFGLSEQYF
TRBJ2-7,TRBV7-7,.,.,TGTGCCAGCAGCTATTCCTCGGGAGCGTCCTACGAGCAGTACTTC,CASSYSSGASYEQYF